Listed below are T cell receptor beta chains from one sample, sequenced in a study of OX40 agonist ivuxolimab in advanced cancers. Sequencing was performed with immunoSEQ multiplex PCR; in TCRdb, only in-frame clones are kept and a portion is missing. The table has roughly 80,000 clones, 90% seen once. The specimen was CD4+ or CD8+ T cells sorted from blood, collected in a trial of the OX40 agonist ivuxolimab. These receptors were obtained from an adult with an advanced solid tumor such as melanoma, head and neck, liver or kidney cancer. The CDR3 runs from the conserved cysteine through the conserved F or W. Each record gives: CDR3 protein, CDR3 DNA, V gene, D gene, clone size, J gene. A D gene is named only where the DNA matches it firmly. Expanded clones get a size class; other rows say once, few or many, or leave the size out.

CASSVVGNTGELFF TGTGCCAGCAGCGTAGTTGGCAACACCGGGGAGCTGTTTTTT TRBV9 . few TRBJ2-2
CAAASSGTDTQYF TGTGCCGCCGCCTCTAGCGGGACAGATACGCAGTATTTT TRBV27 TRBD2 . TRBJ2-3
CASSPLSGGDTQYF TGCGCCAGCAGCCCCCTATCGGGAGGTGATACGCAGTATTTT TRBV5-1 TRBD2 once TRBJ2-3
CASSVGGVQPQHF TGTGCCAGCAGCGTAGGGGGGGTCCAGCCCCAGCATTTT TRBV9 . . TRBJ1-5
CASSPMGQAANYGYTF TGCGCCAGCAGCCCCATGGGACAGGCAGCTAACTATGGCTACACCTTC TRBV4-3 TRBD1 once TRBJ1-2
CASSLLAGGTGEQFF TGTGCCAGCAGCTTACTAGCGGGAGGGACGGGAGAGCAGTTCTTC TRBV7-3 TRBD2 . TRBJ2-1
CATSRGGDSPLHF TGTGCCACCAGCAGAGGGGGCGACTCACCCCTCCACTTT TRBV15 . once TRBJ1-6
CASSLSLAGATGELFF TGTGCCAGCAGCTTATCCCTAGCGGGAGCAACCGGGGAGCTGTTTTTT TRBV7-6 TRBD2 . TRBJ2-2
CSVERVLGVF TGCAGCGTTGAACGGGTCCTTGGGGTCTTC TRBV29-1 . . TRBJ2-1
CASSALGISNTEAFF TGTGCCAGCTCTGCATTAGGTATTTCGAACACTGAAGCTTTCTTT TRBV18 . . TRBJ1-1
CASSFKGSYNSPLHF TGTGCCAGCAGTTTTAAGGGCAGCTATAATTCACCCCTCCACTTT TRBV28 . once TRBJ1-6
CASSLVGEETQYF TGCGCCAGCAGCTTGGTCGGGGAAGAGACCCAGTACTTC TRBV5-1 . . TRBJ2-5
CASSLKTSGLYNEQFF TGTGCCAGCAGCTTAAAGACTAGCGGGCTCTACAATGAGCAGTTCTTC TRBV7-6 TRBD2 . TRBJ2-1
CASSLRLPRDGRHNEQFF TGTGCCAGCTCACTCCGGTTACCCCGGGACGGAAGACACAATGAGCAGTTCTTC TRBV18 . . TRBJ2-1
CASRPGQINQPQHF TGTGCCAGCAGGCCGGGACAGATAAATCAGCCCCAGCATTTT TRBV2 TRBD1 . TRBJ1-5
CASSLAQTRGIAFF TGTGCCAGCAGCTTAGCTCAGACCAGGGGGATAGCTTTCTTT TRBV7-8 TRBD1 . TRBJ1-1
CASSQDMLGQSYEQYF TGCGCCAGCAGCCAAGACATGCTGGGACAGAGCTACGAGCAGTACTTC TRBV4-3 TRBD1 . TRBJ2-7
CASSIAGLAGAFNYNEQFF TGTGCCAGTAGTATAGCAGGACTAGCGGGAGCATTTAACTACAATGAGCAGTTCTTC TRBV19 TRBD2 . TRBJ2-1
CATSRGRGGMILPGANVLTF TGTGCCACCAGCAGAGGGCGTGGCGGGATGATCCTGCCTGGGGCCAACGTCCTGACTTTC TRBV15 . once TRBJ2-6
CASSFLGGDTDTQYF TGTGCCAGCAGCTTTTTGGGAGGAGACACAGATACGCAGTATTTT TRBV2 . once TRBJ2-3
CASSPQGPRYSNQPQHF TGTGCCAGCAGCCCACAGGGACCCCGTTATAGCAATCAGCCCCAGCATTTT TRBV7-2 . few TRBJ1-5
CASSLNGRGVAGSNQPQHF TGTGCCAGCAGCTTAAACGGACGGGGGGTCGCAGGTAGCAATCAGCCCCAGCATTTT TRBV7-8 . . TRBJ1-5
CASSAREAPYRQETQYF TGTGCCAGCAGCGCCCGGGAGGCCCCCTACAGACAAGAGACCCAGTACTTC TRBV13 TRBD2 . TRBJ2-5
CSVEGDSRSTDTQYF TGCAGCGTTGAAGGGGACAGTAGGTCGACAGATACGCAGTATTTT TRBV29-1 TRBD1 . TRBJ2-3
CASSSGPRGITRSGNTIYF TGCGCCAGCAGCTCAGGTCCTAGGGGCATAACGCGGTCTGGAAACACCATATATTTT TRBV5-1 . . TRBJ1-3
CASSESGENNEQFF TGTGCCAGCAGTGAGTCGGGAGAGAACAATGAGCAGTTCTTC TRBV6-4 . . TRBJ2-1
CASSVRQGEKLFF TGTGCCAGCAGTGTAAGGCAGGGTGAAAAACTGTTTTTT TRBV2 . . TRBJ1-4
CASTETGNTGELFF TGCGCCAGCACCGAGACAGGGAACACCGGGGAGCTGTTTTTT TRBV5-1 . . TRBJ2-2
CASSLEGRGGTDTQYF TGCGCCAGCAGCTTGGAGGGGCGGGGAGGCACAGATACGCAGTATTTT TRBV5-1 . . TRBJ2-3
CASSSTPGTGYEQYF TGTGCCAGCAGCTCGACACCGGGGACAGGGTACGAGCAGTACTTC TRBV7-2 TRBD1 once TRBJ2-7
CASSLDGNTEAFF TGTGCCAGCAGTCTCGACGGGAACACTGAAGCTTTCTTT TRBV6-5 . . TRBJ1-1
CASSLVGLAGETGELFF TGTGCCAGCAGCTTGGTGGGGCTAGCGGGAGAAACCGGGGAGCTGTTTTTT TRBV5-4 TRBD2 . TRBJ2-2
CAISGRDRGKNGYTF TGTGCCATCAGTGGCCGGGACAGGGGGAAGAATGGCTACACCTTC TRBV10-3 TRBD1 . TRBJ1-2
CASVGVDTQYF TGTGCCAGCGTGGGGGTCGATACGCAGTATTTT TRBV6-5 . . TRBJ2-3
CSVILGTVEYEKLFF TGCAGCGTTATATTAGGGACGGTAGAATATGAAAAACTGTTTTTT TRBV29-1 . . TRBJ1-4
CASSLVVGTATLRRLSSYNEQFF TGCGCCAGCAGCTTGGTAGTTGGGACAGCAACTCTCAGGAGGCTGAGCTCCTACAATGAGCAGTTCTTC TRBV5-1 TRBD1 . TRBJ2-1
CASSTSGRALPRSYNEQFF TGTGCCAGTAGTACGAGCGGGAGAGCCCTTCCTCGCTCCTACAATGAGCAGTTCTTC TRBV19 TRBD2 . TRBJ2-1
CSANQGREQYF TGCAGTGCTAATCAGGGACGCGAGCAGTACTTC TRBV20-1 . once TRBJ2-7
CASSLDVARTEAFF TGTGCCAGCAGCTTAGATGTGGCGAGAACTGAAGCTTTCTTT TRBV11-3 . . TRBJ1-1
CASSLGRDSGRYGYTF TGTGCCAGCAGCTTAGGCCGGGACAGTGGGCGCTATGGCTACACCTTC TRBV7-2 TRBD1 . TRBJ1-2
CASSPNTDTQYF TGTGCCAGCTCACCTAACACAGATACGCAGTATTTT TRBV18 . . TRBJ2-3
CASSSSGRANTGELFF TGCGCCAGCAGTTCCAGCGGGAGAGCGAACACCGGGGAGCTGTTTTTT TRBV5-1 TRBD2 . TRBJ2-2
CASSLWGQTQYF TGTGCCAGCAGTCTCTGGGGACAAACGCAGTATTTT TRBV28 . . TRBJ2-3
CASSRGSSYEQYF TGTGCCAGCAGCAGAGGGAGTTCCTACGAGCAGTACTTC TRBV11-3 . . TRBJ2-7
CASSFPAGSSAGGETQYF TGTGCCAGCAGTTTCCCCGCGGGATCCAGCGCCGGCGGGGAGACCCAGTACTTC TRBV28 . . TRBJ2-5
CASSLDDRAEQYF TGTGCCAGCAGTTTAGACGACAGGGCCGAGCAGTACTTC TRBV28 TRBD1 . TRBJ2-7
CATSRDPADNEQFF TGTGCCACCAGCAGAGATCCGGCCGACAATGAGCAGTTCTTC TRBV15 . . TRBJ2-1
CASSRRQVPNQPQHF TGTGCCAGCAGCCGAAGACAGGTCCCCAATCAGCCCCAGCATTTT TRBV5-6 . . TRBJ1-5
CSARPRGGYTF TGCAGTGCTAGGCCTAGGGGTGGCTACACCTTC TRBV20-1 . . TRBJ1-2
CSVLWLLNTGELFF TGCAGCGTTTTGTGGCTTCTGAACACCGGGGAGCTGTTTTTT TRBV29-1 . . TRBJ2-2
CASKMGGGINQPQHF TGTGCCAGCAAAATGGGGGGGGGTATCAATCAGCCCCAGCATTTT TRBV28 . . TRBJ1-5
CASSAFEGVNTEAFF TGTGCCAGTAGTGCCTTTGAGGGGGTGAACACTGAAGCTTTCTTT TRBV19 . . TRBJ1-1
CASRHTRTLQETQYF TGTGCCAGCAGACATACGAGGACACTCCAAGAGACCCAGTACTTC TRBV7-8 . . TRBJ2-5
CASRVTSGGEQYF TGTGCCAGCAGGGTTACTAGCGGGGGGGAGCAGTACTTC TRBV6-1 TRBD2 . TRBJ2-7
CASNTWDTEAFF TGTGCCAGTAATACATGGGATACTGAAGCTTTCTTT TRBV19 . . TRBJ1-1
CASTQDNYGYTF TGTGCCAGCACGCAGGATAACTATGGCTACACCTTC TRBV6-1 . . TRBJ1-2
CATSREWGQSNEQFF TGTGCCACCAGCAGAGAATGGGGACAGTCCAATGAGCAGTTCTTC TRBV15 TRBD1 . TRBJ2-1
CASSFGTAADTQYF TGTGCCAGCAGCTTCGGGACAGCGGCAGATACGCAGTATTTT TRBV7-9 TRBD1 . TRBJ2-3
CASRRFGGHYEQYF TGTGCCAGCAGACGTTTTGGAGGGCACTACGAGCAGTACTTC TRBV28 . . TRBJ2-7
CASSLDSSGRAWEQYF TGTGCCAGCAGCTTAGATTCTAGCGGGAGGGCCTGGGAGCAGTACTTC TRBV7-6 TRBD2 . TRBJ2-7